This TCR beta chain was recovered during a study of T cells in Graves' hyperthyroidism and ophthalmopathy. Overall study context: At the time of initial diagnosis and before any treatment, peripheral blood was collected.

This clonotype was recorded many times. The antigen is not known. The CDR3 spans 15 residues. Trimming removed 0 bases at V and 1 base at J, with 10 bases between. From germline, CDR1 is SGHRS and CDR2 YFSETQ. Amplification targeted TCR beta CDR3 regions from RNA transcripts. The TCR CDR3 first-round RT-PCR relied on the HTBI primer set. TCRdb called the multiplex PCR reads again in MiXCR, with one record for every CDR3 protein. The repertoire holds under 750,000 distinct CDR3 sequences, with roughly a sixth as singletons. Study-level results: Expanded thyroid clonotypes (above 0.001) were mostly also found in blood.

V and J are TRBV5-1 and TRBJ1-1; D is ambiguous. Sequencing was done on a sample of blood. The clonotype originates from a woman aged 45-65 years with Graves' hyperthyroidism that later progressed to Graves' ophthalmopathy. DNA for the CDR3: TGCGCCAGCAGCTTGGGACATAGTGAGAACACTGAAGCTTTCTTT. It is translated as CASSLGHSENTEAFF.